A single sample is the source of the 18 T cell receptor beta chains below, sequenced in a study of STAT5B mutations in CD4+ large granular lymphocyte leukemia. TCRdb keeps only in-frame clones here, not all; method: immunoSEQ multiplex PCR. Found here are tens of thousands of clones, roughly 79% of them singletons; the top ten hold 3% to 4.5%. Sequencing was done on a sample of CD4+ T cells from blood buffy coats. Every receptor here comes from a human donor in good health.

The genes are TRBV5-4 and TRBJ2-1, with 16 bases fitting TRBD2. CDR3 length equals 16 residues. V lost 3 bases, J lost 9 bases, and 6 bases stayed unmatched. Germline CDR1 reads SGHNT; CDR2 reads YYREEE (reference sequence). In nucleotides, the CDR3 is TGTGCCAGCAGCTCCGCCGGGACTAGCGGGAGGGGTGAGCAGTTCTTC. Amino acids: CASSSAGTSGRGEQFF. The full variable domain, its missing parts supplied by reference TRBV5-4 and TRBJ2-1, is ETGVTQSPTHLIKTRGQQVTLRCSSQSGHNTVSWYQQALGQGPQFIFQYYREEENGRGNFPPRFSGLQFPNYSSELNVNALELDDSALYLCASSSAGTSGRGEQFFGPGTRLTVL.

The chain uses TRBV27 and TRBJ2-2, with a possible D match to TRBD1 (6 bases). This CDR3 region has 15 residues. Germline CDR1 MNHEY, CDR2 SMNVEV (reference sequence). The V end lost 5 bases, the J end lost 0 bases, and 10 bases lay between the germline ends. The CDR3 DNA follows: TGTGCCAGCAGTCGACAGGATACGAACACCGGGGAGCTGTTTTTT. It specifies CASSRQDTNTGELFF.

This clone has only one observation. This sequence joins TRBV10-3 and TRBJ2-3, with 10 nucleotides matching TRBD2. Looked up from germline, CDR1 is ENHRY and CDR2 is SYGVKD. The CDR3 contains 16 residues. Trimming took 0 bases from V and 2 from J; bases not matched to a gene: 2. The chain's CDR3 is CAISESGLATTDTQYF. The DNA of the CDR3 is TGTGCCATCAGTGAGTCGGGACTAGCGACCACAGATACGCAGTATTTT.

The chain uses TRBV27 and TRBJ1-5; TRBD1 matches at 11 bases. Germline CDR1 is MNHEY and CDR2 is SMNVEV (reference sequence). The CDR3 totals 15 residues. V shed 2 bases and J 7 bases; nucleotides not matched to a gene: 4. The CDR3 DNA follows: TGTGCCAGCAGTTTAGGGGGACAGGGGGGACAGCCCCAGCATTTT. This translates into CASSLGGQGGQPQHF.

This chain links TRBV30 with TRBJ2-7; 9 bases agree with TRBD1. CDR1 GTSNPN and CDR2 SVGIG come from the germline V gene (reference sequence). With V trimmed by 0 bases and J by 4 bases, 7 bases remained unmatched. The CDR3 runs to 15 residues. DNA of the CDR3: TGTGCCTGGAGTGTATCGACAGGGGGTCTTTACGAGCAGTACTTC. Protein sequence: CAWSVSTGGLYEQYF.

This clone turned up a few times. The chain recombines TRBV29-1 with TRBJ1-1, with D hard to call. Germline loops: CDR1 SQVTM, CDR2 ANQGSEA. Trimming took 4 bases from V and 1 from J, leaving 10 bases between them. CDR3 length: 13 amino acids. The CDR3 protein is CSVAEVGNTEAFF. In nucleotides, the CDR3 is TGCAGCGTTGCGGAGGTCGGGAACACTGAAGCTTTCTTT.

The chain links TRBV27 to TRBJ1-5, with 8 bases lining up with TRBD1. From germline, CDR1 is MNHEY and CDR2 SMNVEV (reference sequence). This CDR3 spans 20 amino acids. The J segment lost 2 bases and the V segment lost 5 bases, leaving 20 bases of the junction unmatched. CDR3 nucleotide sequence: TGTGCCAGCAGTCCAGGACTAGGGACAGGCCTTGAATTGGGCAATCAGCCCCAGCATTTT. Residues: CASSPGLGTGLELGNQPQHF.

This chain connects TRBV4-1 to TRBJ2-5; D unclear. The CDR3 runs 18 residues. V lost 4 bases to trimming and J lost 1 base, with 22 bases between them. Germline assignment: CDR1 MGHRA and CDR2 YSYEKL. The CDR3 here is CASSPLGKGKESQETQYF. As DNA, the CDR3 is TGCGCCAGCAGCCCGCTCGGTAAGGGAAAAGAGAGCCAAGAGACCCAGTACTTC.

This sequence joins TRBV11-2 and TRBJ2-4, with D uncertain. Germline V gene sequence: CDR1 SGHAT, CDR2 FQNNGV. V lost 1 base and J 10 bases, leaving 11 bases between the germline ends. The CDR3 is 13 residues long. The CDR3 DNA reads TGTGCCAGCAGCTTAGCCCCGAATTTTATTCAGTACTTC. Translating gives CASSLAPNFIQYF.

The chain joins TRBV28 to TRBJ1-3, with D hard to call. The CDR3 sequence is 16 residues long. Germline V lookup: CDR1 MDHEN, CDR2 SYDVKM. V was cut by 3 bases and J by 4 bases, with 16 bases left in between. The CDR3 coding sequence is TGTGCCAGCAGTTTGCCTCGGGAGGGCAGAGGAAACACCATATATTTT. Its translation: CASSLPREGRGNTIYF.

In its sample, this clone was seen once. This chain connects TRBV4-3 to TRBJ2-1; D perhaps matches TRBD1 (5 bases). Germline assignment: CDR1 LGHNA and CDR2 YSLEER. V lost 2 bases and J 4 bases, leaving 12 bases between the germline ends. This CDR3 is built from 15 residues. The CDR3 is CASSQTGLGYNEQFF. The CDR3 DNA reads TGCGCCAGCAGCCAAACAGGTTTGGGTTACAATGAGCAGTTCTTC.

The CDR3 sequence: CASSEPGGHVGYTF. The DNA for the CDR3 is TGTGCCAGCAGTGAACCAGGGGGCCACGTTGGCTACACCTTC. This chain uses TRBV25-1 with TRBJ1-2, with 8 bases fitting TRBD1. V shed 2 bases, J shed 7 bases, and the junction held 6 bases outside the gene matches. The CDR3 is 14 amino acids. CDR1 and CDR2 (germline): MGHDK, SYGVNS.

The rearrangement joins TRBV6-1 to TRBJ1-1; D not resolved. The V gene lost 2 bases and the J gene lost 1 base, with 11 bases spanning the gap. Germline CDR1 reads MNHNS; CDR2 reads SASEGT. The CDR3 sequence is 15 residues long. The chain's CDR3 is CASSEFGRTNTEAFF. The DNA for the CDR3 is TGTGCCAGCAGTGAATTTGGACGGACGAACACTGAAGCTTTCTTT.

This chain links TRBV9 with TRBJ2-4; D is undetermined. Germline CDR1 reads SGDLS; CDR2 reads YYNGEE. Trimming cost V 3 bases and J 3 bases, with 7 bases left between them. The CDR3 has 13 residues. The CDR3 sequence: CASSATLKNIQYF. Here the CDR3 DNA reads TGTGCCAGCAGCGCTACTCTCAAAAACATTCAGTACTTC.

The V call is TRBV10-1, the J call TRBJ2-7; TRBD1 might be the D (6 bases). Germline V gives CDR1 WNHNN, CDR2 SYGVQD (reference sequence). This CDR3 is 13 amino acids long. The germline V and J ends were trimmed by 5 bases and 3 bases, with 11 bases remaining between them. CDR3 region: CASSRDTSYEQYF. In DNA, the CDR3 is TGCGCCAGCAGTAGGGACACAAGCTACGAGCAGTACTTC.

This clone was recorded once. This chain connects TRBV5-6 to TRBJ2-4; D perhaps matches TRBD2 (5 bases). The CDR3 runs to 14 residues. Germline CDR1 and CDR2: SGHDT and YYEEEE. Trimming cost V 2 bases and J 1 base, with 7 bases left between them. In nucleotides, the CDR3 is TGTGCCAGCAGCTTCACGGGGGCCAAAAACATTCAGTACTTC. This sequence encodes CASSFTGAKNIQYF.

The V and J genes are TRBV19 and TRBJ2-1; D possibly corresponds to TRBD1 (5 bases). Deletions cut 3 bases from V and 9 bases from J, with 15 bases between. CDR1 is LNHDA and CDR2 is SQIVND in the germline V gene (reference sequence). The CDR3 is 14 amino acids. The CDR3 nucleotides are TGTGCCAGTAGTATTGGGGCGGAGACCACTGAGCAGTTCTTC. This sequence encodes CASSIGAETTEQFF.

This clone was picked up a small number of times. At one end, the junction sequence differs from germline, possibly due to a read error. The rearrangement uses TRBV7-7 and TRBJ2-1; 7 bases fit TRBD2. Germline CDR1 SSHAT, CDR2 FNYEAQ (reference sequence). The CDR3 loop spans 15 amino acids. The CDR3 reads CASSPRGGGWNEQFF. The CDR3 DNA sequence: TGTGCTAGCAGCCCGCGTGGGGGGGGTTGGAATGAGCAGTTCTTC.